The TCR beta chain under discussion was sequenced for a study of blood T cells in healthy people across ages. Note on this clonotype: The target antigen is unknown.

The V gene lost 3 bases and the J gene lost 7 bases, with 18 bases spanning the gap. Germline lookup yields CDR1 MNHEY and CDR2 SMNVEV (reference sequence). CDR3 length: 16 residues. A J-beta primer mix and a sample-barcoded 5' primer were used in a second PCR of roughly 6 to 11 cycles. TCRdb passed the 5' RACE reads through MiXCR, listing each CDR3 protein once. Of just under 550,000 distinct CDR3 sequences detected, approximately 25% appear once; the ten largest clones hold under 9%. General study points: Age brought a roughly linear fall in TCR beta diversity measured per million T cells.

This sample was shared with a second study, whose subject was T cells of mothers and their children. From that paper: All donors were healthy and Caucasian; they were three mothers and their six children. The analysis detected no persistent microchimeric T cell clones.

The clonotype was recovered from a boy younger than 18 in good health. The chain recombines TRBV27 with TRBJ2-2, with D perhaps assigned TRBD1 or TRBD2 (5 bases each). Sequencing used blood. The DNA for the CDR3 is TGTGCCAGCAGTTTTCTCTCCTCGGGGCAGGTCGGGGAGCTGTTTTTT. Residues: CASSFLSSGQVGELFF.